Listed below are T cell receptor beta chains from one sample, sequenced in a study of Graves' ophthalmopathy and Graves' hyperthyroidism. Each CDR3 protein is one row after TCRdb ran MiXCR on the multiplex PCR reads. The sample holds about 160,000 distinct CDR3 sequences, around two fifths seen once. The source material was peripheral blood. The receptor set was obtained from a middle-aged woman with Graves' ophthalmopathy. Each CDR3 is given with its conserved first and last residue. Fields, in order: clone size, V gene, J gene, D gene, CDR3 protein, CDR3 DNA. D genes are given only for firm matches. Part of the rows lack a size; the others show once, few, many or a class for expanded clones.

many	TRBV15	TRBJ1-3	NA	CATSRATGPIYF	TGTGCCACCAGCAGAGCTACAGGCCCCATATATTTT
many	TRBV18	TRBJ2-5	NA	CASSPPDLRMAQYF	TGTGCCAGCTCACCACCGGATCTCAGGATGGCCCAGTACTTC
once	TRBV12-3/TRBV12-4	TRBJ2-7	NA	CASSPLAGGANEQYF	TGTGCCAGCAGCCCGTTGGCGGGTGGGGCAAACGAGCAGTACTTC
NA	TRBV7-3	TRBJ2-5	TRBD2	CASSQFPGLAGLETQYF	TGTGCCAGCAGTCAATTCCCGGGACTAGCGGGTTTAGAGACCCAGTACTTC
NA	TRBV12-3/TRBV12-4	TRBJ2-3	TRBD2	CASSLDGGSGDTQYF	TGTGCCAGCAGTTTAGACGGCGGGAGTGGAGATACGCAGTATTTT
NA	TRBV7-8	TRBJ1-5	NA	CASTARGDYSNQPQHF	TGTGCCAGCACCGCGAGGGGGGATTATAGCAATCAGCCCCAGCATTTT
many	TRBV2	TRBJ2-5	NA	CASRTRGGETQYF	TGTGCCAGCAGGACAAGGGGGGGGGAGACCCAGTACTTC
many	TRBV12-3/TRBV12-4	TRBJ2-2	NA	CASTKRGTGELFF	TGTGCCAGCACCAAGAGGGGTACCGGGGAGCTGTTTTTT
NA	TRBV27	TRBJ1-2	TRBD1	CASSFGQAEVGYTF	TGTGCCAGCAGTTTTGGACAGGCCGAAGTTGGCTACACCTTC
NA	TRBV12-3/TRBV12-4	TRBJ1-5	NA	CASSQTNSQPQHF	TGTGCCAGCAGTCAGACTAACTCACAGCCCCAGCATTTT
many	TRBV4-2	TRBJ2-7	NA	CASSQDPPTASSYEQYF	TGTGCCAGCAGCCAAGACCCACCGACGGCTAGCTCCTACGAGCAGTACTTC
NA	TRBV6-1	TRBJ1-5	TRBD1	CASSPGQGAQPQHF	TGTGCCAGCAGCCCCGGACAGGGGGCTCAGCCCCAGCATTTT
NA	TRBV29-1	TRBJ1-5	NA	CSVELGSNQPQHF	TGCAGCGTTGAATTGGGTAGCAATCAGCCCCAGCATTTT
many	TRBV15	TRBJ1-2	TRBD1	CATRKGQSIYGYTF	TGTGCCACCAGGAAGGGACAGAGCATCTATGGCTACACCTTC
many	TRBV20-1	TRBJ1-1	NA	CSARMPLQGLNTEAFF	TGCAGTGCTAGAATGCCCCTCCAGGGCCTGAACACTGAAGCTTTCTTT
NA	TRBV28	TRBJ2-7	NA	CASSYASRARLREQYF	TGTGCCAGCAGCTACGCCAGCAGGGCACGACTTAGGGAGCAGTACTTC
many	TRBV24-1	TRBJ1-1	NA	CATQGNTEAFF	TGTGCCACCCAGGGTAACACTGAAGCTTTCTTT
NA	TRBV6-2/TRBV6-3	TRBJ2-7	NA	CASKSGYYEQYF	TGTGCCAGCAAGTCCGGCTACTACGAGCAGTACTTC
NA	TRBV12-3/TRBV12-4	TRBJ2-5	NA	CASSRKGTQYF	TGTGCCAGCAGCCGAAAGGGGACCCAGTACTTC
many	TRBV6-8	TRBJ2-7	NA	CASGAPVPYEQYF	TGTGCCAGCGGAGCCCCAGTACCCTACGAGCAGTACTTC
NA	TRBV28	TRBJ2-7	TRBD2	CASSQAGGPRDEQYF	TGTGCCAGCAGTCAGGCGGGAGGGCCACGGGACGAGCAGTACTTC
NA	TRBV6-2/TRBV6-3	TRBJ1-5	NA	CASSLGAATQPQHF	TGTGCCAGCAGTTTGGGGGCAGCAACCCAGCCCCAGCATTTT
NA	TRBV6-1	TRBJ1-3	TRBD1	CASSPRDRVSGNTIYF	TGTGCCAGCAGTCCACGCGACAGGGTCTCTGGAAACACCATATATTTT
few	TRBV20-1	TRBJ1-2	TRBD1	CSARGRRQGDGYTF	TGCAGTGCTAGAGGTCGGCGACAGGGTGATGGCTACACCTTC
NA	TRBV6-1	TRBJ1-2	NA	CASSGNGVGGYTF	TGTGCCAGCAGCGGGAACGGGGTTGGAGGCTACACCTTC
NA	TRBV4-3	TRBJ1-2	TRBD1	CASSRAGQGAHGYTF	TGCGCCAGCAGCCGGGCAGGACAGGGGGCTCATGGCTACACCTTC
many	TRBV6-1	TRBJ1-5	NA	CASSEGINQPQHF	TGTGCCAGCAGTGAAGGGATTAATCAGCCCCAGCATTTT
NA	TRBV5-1	TRBJ1-2	TRBD1	CASSLEGTGGGYGYTF	TGCGCCAGCAGCTTGGAAGGGACAGGGGGCGGCTATGGCTACACCTTC
NA	TRBV10-3	TRBJ2-7	TRBD1	CAISSGQGWQYF	TGTGCCATCAGTTCCGGACAGGGCTGGCAGTACTTC
NA	TRBV11-2	TRBJ1-1	TRBD1	CASSLGTGSEAFF	TGTGCCAGCAGCCTTGGGACAGGGAGTGAAGCTTTCTTT
many	TRBV19	TRBJ1-2	NA	CASSRSGTYGYTF	TGTGCCAGTAGTAGGTCCGGGACCTATGGCTACACCTTC
many	TRBV6-2/TRBV6-3	TRBJ1-1	NA	CASSYGMFTEAFF	TGTGCCAGCAGTTACGGGATGTTCACTGAAGCTTTCTTT
once	TRBV12-3/TRBV12-4	TRBJ2-7	TRBD2	CASSEGTSGGIDYEQYF	TGTGCCAGCAGTGAAGGAACTAGCGGGGGGATCGACTACGAGCAGTACTTC
many	TRBV20-1	TRBJ1-6	NA	CSAEGGVNSPLHF	TGCAGTGCGGAGGGGGGGGTTAATTCACCCCTCCACTTT
NA	TRBV12-3/TRBV12-4	TRBJ1-2	NA	CASSSGLGYGYTF	TGTGCCAGCAGTTCCGGTTTGGGGTATGGCTACACCTTC
NA	TRBV6-2/TRBV6-3	TRBJ1-1	NA	CASSAPRAFF	TGTGCCAGCAGTGCCCCTCGAGCTTTCTTT
NA	TRBV25-1	TRBJ2-7	NA	CASSLGGRYEQYF	TGTGCCAGCAGTTTAGGAGGGCGCTACGAGCAGTACTTC
NA	TRBV19	TRBJ1-2	TRBD1	CATTRTGPSGYTF	TGTGCCACCACTCGGACAGGCCCGTCGGGCTACACCTTC
many	TRBV15	TRBJ1-1	TRBD1	CATSTAGTANTEAFF	TGTGCCACCAGCACCGCCGGGACAGCGAACACTGAAGCTTTCTTT
many	TRBV27	TRBJ2-7	NA	CASSLAYDSYEQYF	TGTGCCAGCAGTTTAGCTTACGACTCCTACGAGCAGTACTTC
NA	TRBV6-1	TRBJ2-7	NA	CASSPDSFPSALYEQYF	TGTGCCAGCAGTCCGGACAGTTTCCCTAGCGCACTCTACGAGCAGTACTTC
few	TRBV6-1	TRBJ2-5	TRBD2	CASSQKRFSGSMETQYF	TGTGCCAGCAGTCAGAAGAGGTTTAGCGGGAGTATGGAGACCCAGTACTTC
NA	TRBV12-3/TRBV12-4	TRBJ1-1	NA	CASSLELGAEAFF	TGTGCCAGCAGTTTGGAGTTAGGCGCTGAAGCTTTCTTT
many	TRBV29-1	TRBJ1-5	TRBD1	CSVAQGGVGGNQPQHF	TGCAGCGTTGCTCAGGGGGGGGTTGGGGGCAATCAGCCCCAGCATTTT
many	TRBV6-5	TRBJ2-5	TRBD2	CASSHLGLAGVETQYF	TGTGCCAGCAGCCACTTGGGACTAGCGGGAGTAGAGACCCAGTACTTC
NA	TRBV29-1	TRBJ2-7	TRBD2	CSVEDPGVAGGPYEQYF	TGCAGCGTTGAAGATCCGGGGGTAGCGGGAGGGCCCTACGAGCAGTACTTC
NA	TRBV15	TRBJ2-5	NA	CATSATGRETQYF	TGTGCCACCAGTGCGACAGGGAGGGAGACCCAGTACTTC
NA	TRBV15	TRBJ1-2	NA	CATSRDHNYGYTF	TGTGCCACCAGCAGAGATCACAACTATGGCTACACCTTC
NA	TRBV5-1	TRBJ1-2	NA	CASSLAEGDGYTF	TGCGCCAGCAGCTTGGCCGAGGGGGATGGCTACACCTTC
NA	TRBV10-1	TRBJ1-1	NA	CASSEGQFGAGRTEAFF	TGCGCCAGCAGTGAGGGACAATTCGGGGCAGGACGGACTGAAGCTTTCTTT
NA	TRBV24-1	TRBJ1-2	NA	CATSDSRDEARGYGYTF	TGTGCCACCAGTGATTCCCGGGACGAGGCAAGGGGCTATGGCTACACCTTC
many	TRBV28	TRBJ2-7	NA	CASKGGRYEQYF	TGTGCCAGCAAGGGGGGGCGGTACGAGCAGTACTTC
NA	TRBV30	TRBJ2-5	TRBD2	CAWAMAGVQETQYF	TGTGCCTGGGCAATGGCGGGGGTTCAAGAGACCCAGTACTTC
many	TRBV28	TRBJ2-7	TRBD2	CASSLRLAGVTTYEQYF	TGTGCCAGCAGTTTACGGCTAGCGGGAGTTACAACCTACGAGCAGTACTTC
few	TRBV6-1	TRBJ1-6	TRBD1	CASILLGTESPLHF	TGTGCCAGCATCCTACTGGGGACAGAATCACCCCTCCACTTT
many	TRBV10-3	TRBJ2-4	NA	CAISPQVGLAKNIQYF	TGTGCCATCAGCCCACAGGTGGGACTAGCCAAAAACATTCAGTACTTC
many	TRBV24-1	TRBJ2-3	NA	CATSDHRDKTGPDTDTQYF	TGTGCCACCAGTGATCACCGGGACAAAACAGGGCCTGACACAGATACGCAGTATTTT